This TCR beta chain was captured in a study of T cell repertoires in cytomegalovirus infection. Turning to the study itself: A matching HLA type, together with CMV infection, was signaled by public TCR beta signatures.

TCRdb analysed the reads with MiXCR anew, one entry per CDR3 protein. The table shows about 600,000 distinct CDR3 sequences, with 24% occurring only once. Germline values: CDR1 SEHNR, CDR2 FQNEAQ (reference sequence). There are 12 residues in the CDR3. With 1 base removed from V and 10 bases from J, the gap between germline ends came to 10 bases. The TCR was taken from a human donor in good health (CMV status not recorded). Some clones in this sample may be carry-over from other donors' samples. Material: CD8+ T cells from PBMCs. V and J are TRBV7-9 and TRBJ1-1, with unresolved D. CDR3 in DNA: TGTGCCAGCAGCTTAGGACCACGGGTAGCTTTCTTT. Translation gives CASSLGPRVAFF.